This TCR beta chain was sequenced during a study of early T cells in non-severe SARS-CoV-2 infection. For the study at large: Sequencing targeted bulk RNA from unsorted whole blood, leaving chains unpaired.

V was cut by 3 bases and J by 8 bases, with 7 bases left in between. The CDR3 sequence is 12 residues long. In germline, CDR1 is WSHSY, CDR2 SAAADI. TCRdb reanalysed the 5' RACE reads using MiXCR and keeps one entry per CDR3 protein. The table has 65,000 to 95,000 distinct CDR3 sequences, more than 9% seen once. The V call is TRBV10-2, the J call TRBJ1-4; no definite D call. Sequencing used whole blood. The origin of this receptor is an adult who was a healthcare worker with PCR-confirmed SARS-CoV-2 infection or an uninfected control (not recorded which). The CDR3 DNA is TGCGCCAGCAGTGATATAAGGGAAAAACTGTTTTTT. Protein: CASSDIREKLFF.